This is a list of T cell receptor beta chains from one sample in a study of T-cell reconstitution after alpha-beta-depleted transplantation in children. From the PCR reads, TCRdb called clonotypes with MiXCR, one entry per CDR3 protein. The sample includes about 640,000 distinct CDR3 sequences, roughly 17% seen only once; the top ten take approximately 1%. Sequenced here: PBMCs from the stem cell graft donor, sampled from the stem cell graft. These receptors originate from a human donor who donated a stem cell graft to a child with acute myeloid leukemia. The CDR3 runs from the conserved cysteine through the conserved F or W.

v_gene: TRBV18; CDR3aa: CASSLAPDGGTGKSGELFF
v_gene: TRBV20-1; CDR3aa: CSARGTGPSYNEQFF
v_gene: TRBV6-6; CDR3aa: CASNYGTTDTQYF
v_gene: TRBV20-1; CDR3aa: CSAREPSEKLFF
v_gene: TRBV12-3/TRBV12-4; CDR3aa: CASSLAQTANQPQHF
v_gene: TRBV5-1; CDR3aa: CASRKGTGANTEAFF
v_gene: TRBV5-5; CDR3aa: CASSPGTEAFF
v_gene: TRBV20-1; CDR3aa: CSAQPGTRNTGELFF
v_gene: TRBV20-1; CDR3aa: CSARRGGTDTQYF
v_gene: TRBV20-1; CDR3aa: CSAITDQETQYF
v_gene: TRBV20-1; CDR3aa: CSALQVLIDEQFF
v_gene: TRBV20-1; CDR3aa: CSASRQGKETQYF
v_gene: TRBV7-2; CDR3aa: CASSPRQILNSPLHF
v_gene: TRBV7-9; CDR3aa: CASSTTRWGATQPQHF
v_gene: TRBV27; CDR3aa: CASSYPGTRGNEQFF
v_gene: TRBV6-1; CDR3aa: CASSPQGPGEQYF